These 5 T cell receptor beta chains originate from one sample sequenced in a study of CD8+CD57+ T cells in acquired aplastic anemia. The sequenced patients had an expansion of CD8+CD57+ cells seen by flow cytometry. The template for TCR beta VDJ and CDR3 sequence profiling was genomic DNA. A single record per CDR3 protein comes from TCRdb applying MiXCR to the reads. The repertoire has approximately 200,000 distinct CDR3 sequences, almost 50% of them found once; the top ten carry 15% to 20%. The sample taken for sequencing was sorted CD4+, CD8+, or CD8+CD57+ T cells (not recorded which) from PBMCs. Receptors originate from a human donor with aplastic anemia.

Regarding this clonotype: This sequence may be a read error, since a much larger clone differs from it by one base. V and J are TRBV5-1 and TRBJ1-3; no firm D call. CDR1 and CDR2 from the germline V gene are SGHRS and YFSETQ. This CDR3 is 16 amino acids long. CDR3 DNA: TGCGCCAGCAGCTTGGCCGAGGTGATCTCTGGAGACACCATATATTTT. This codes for CASSLAEVISGDTIYF. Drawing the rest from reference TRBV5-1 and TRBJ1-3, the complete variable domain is KAGVTQTPRYLIKTRGQQVTLSCSPISGHRSVSWYQQTPGQGLQFLFEYFSETQRNKGNFPGRFSGRQFSNSRSEMNVSTLELGDSALYLCASSLAEVISGDTIYFGEGSWLTVV.

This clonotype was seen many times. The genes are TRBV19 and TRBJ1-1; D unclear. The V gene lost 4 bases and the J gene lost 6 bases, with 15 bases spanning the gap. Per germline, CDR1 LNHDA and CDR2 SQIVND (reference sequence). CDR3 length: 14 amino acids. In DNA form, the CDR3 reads TGTGCCAGTAGTACACCCTTCGAAAGCGCTGAAGCTTTCTTT. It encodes CASSTPFESAEAFF.

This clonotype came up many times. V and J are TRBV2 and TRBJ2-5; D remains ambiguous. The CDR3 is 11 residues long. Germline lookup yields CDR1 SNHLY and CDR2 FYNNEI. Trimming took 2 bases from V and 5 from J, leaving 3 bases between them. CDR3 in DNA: TGTGCCAGCAGTGAATCGGAGACCCAGTACTTC. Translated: CASSESETQYF. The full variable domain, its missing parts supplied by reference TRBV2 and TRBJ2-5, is EPEVTQTPSHQVTQMGQEVILRCVPISNHLYFYWYRQILGQKVEFLVSFYNNEISEKSEIFDDQFSVERPDGSNFTLKIRSTKLEDSAMYFCASSESETQYFGPGTRLLVL.

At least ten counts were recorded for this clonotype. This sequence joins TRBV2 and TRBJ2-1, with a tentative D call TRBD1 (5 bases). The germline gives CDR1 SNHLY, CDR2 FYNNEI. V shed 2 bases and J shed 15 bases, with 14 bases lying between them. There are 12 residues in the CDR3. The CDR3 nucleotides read TGTGCCAGCAGTGAAACCAGACAGACGGGGTTCTTC. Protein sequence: CASSETRQTGFF.

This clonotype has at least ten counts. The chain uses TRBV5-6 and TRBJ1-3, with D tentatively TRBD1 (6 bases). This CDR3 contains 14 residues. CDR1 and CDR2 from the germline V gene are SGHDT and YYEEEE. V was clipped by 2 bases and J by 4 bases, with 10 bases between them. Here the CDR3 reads CASSFRDTGNTIYF. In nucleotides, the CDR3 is TGTGCCAGCAGCTTTAGGGACACAGGAAACACCATATATTTT. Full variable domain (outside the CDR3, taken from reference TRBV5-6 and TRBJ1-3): DAGVTQSPTHLIKTRGQQVTLRCSPKSGHDTVSWYQQALGQGPQFIFQYYEEEERQRGNFPDRFSGHQFPNYSSELNVNALLLGDSALYLCASSFRDTGNTIYFGEGSWLTVV.